This T cell receptor (beta chain) comes out of a study of blood T cell repertoires in COVID-19. In the authors' methods: Estimated nucleated cell counts came from reference gene primer amplification. The table came from immunoSEQ multiplex PCR; TCRdb's copy has only in-frame clones and leaves some out. V, J and clone size are taken as reported in that table, and D and trimming were inferred from the DNA itself. The table records about 300,000 clones, around 80% of them present only once. Germline V gives CDR1 MNHEY, CDR2 SVGAGI. This CDR3 contains 11 residues. V lost 8 bases, J lost 4 bases, and 6 bases lay in between.

The chain is built from TRBV6-5 and TRBJ1-3; no definite D call. Specimen: peripheral blood. The clonotype comes from a woman between 50 and 59 years old with acute or convalescent COVID-19. The CDR3 region is CASFTGNTIYF. CDR3 sequence (DNA): TGTGCCAGCTTTACAGGAAACACCATATATTTT.